This TCR beta chain comes out of a study of blood T cell repertoires in COVID-19. Whole-study context: Sample material is recorded as cDNA or gDNA derived from T cells, B-cell-depleted T cells, or PBMCs.

Clones were sequenced by immunoSEQ multiplex PCR, and TCRdb holds only the in-frame ones, with some missing. The table has around 230,000 clones, approximately 82% seen once; the top ten hold 14% to 15%. Those enrolled, adults aged roughly 18 to 89 years, came from roughly 23 US areas. In Cohort 3, a recovered donor had either two negative PCRs, clearance, or symptom resolution. V was shortened by 1 base and J by 4 bases, with 11 bases between the two germline ends. The CDR3 has 15 residues. Germline loops: CDR1 MDHEN, CDR2 SYDVKM. The TCR sequence derives from a man in his forties who had recovered from COVID-19. The specimen sequenced was PBMCs or T cells enriched from blood (not recorded which). The chain has TRBV28 and TRBJ1-3; the D gene is possibly TRBD1 (5 bases). The CDR3 region is CASSLLGARGNTIYF. The CDR3 nucleotides are TGTGCCAGCAGTTTATTAGGGGCCAGGGGAAACACCATATATTTT.